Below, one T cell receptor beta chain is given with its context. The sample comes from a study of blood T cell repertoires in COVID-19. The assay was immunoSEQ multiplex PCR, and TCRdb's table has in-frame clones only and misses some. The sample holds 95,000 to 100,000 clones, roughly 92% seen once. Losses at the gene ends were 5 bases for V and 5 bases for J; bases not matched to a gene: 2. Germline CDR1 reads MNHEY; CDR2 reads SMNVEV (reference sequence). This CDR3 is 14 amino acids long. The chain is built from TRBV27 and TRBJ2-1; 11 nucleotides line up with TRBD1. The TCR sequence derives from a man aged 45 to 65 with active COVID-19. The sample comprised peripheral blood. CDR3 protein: CASSRDRGNNEQFF. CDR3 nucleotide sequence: TGTGCCAGCAGTAGGGACAGGGGGAACAATGAGCAGTTCTTC.